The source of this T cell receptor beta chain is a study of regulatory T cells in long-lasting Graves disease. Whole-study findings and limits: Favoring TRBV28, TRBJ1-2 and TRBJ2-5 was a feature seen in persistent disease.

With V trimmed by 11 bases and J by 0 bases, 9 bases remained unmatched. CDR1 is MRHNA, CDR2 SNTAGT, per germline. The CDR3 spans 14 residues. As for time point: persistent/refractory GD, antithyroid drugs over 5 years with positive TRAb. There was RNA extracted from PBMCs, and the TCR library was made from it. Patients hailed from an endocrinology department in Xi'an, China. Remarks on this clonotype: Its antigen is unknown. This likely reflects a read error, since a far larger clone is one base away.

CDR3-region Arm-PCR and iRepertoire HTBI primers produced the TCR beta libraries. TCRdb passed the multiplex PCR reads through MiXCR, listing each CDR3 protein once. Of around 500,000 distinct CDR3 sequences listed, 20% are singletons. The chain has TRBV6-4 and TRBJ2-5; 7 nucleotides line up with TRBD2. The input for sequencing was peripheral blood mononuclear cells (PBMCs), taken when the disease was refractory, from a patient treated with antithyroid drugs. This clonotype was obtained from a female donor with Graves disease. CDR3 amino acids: CAGGGAVHQETQYF. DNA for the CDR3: TGTGCCGGCGGGGGAGCGGTCCACCAAGAGACCCAGTACTTC.